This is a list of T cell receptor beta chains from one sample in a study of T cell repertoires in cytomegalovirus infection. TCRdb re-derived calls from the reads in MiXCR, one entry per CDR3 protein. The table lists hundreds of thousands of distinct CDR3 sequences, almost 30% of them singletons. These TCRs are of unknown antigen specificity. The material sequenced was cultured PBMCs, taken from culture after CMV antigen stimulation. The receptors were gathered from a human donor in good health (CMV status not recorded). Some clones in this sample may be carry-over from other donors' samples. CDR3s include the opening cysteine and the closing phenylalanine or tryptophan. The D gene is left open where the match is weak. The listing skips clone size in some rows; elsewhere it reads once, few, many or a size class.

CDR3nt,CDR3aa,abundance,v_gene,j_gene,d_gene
TGTGCCAGCAGCTCCACAGGACCCACCATTCAGTACTTC,CASSSTGPTIQYF,-,TRBV7-2,TRBJ2-4,-
TGTGCCAGCGGGCGACTAGCGGGAATAGATACGCAGTATTTT,CASGRLAGIDTQYF,few,TRBV2,TRBJ2-3,TRBD2
TGTGCCAGCAGTCCCAAAGGGACAGGGGGCGGGGGCACTGAAGCTTTCTTT,CASSPKGTGGGGTEAFF,many,TRBV6-6,TRBJ1-1,TRBD1
TGTGCCAGCTCTCTCGGGGACGCTAACTATGGCTACACCTTC,CASSLGDANYGYTF,few,TRBV18,TRBJ1-2,-
TGTGCCAGCAGCCCATGGACCGACGAGCAAACGGGTACGCAGTATTTT,CASSPWTDEQTGTQYF,-,TRBV7-9,TRBJ2-3,-
TGTGCCAGCAGCTTAACACAGGACCATGAGCAGTTCTTC,CASSLTQDHEQFF,few,TRBV7-3,TRBJ2-1,-
TGTGCCAGCAGCTTAGGCGGGGAAACCTACGAGCAGTACTTC,CASSLGGETYEQYF,many,TRBV7-9,TRBJ2-7,-
TGTGCCAGCAGTGACCAAGGGGCTCGTGGCTACACCTTC,CASSDQGARGYTF,-,TRBV6-4,TRBJ1-2,-
TGTGCCAGCAGCTTAGACGGGGATAGCAATCAGCCCCAGCATTTT,CASSLDGDSNQPQHF,many,TRBV7-6,TRBJ1-5,-
TGTGCCAGCACCCTTGGGACAGGGGGATTAGCTAATGAAAAACTGTTTTTT,CASTLGTGGLANEKLFF,many,TRBV5-8,TRBJ1-4,TRBD1
TGCGCCAGCAGCTTTTGGGAATCCCAAGAGACCCAGTACTTC,CASSFWESQETQYF,-,TRBV5-1,TRBJ2-5,-
TGTGCCAGCAGCCCCGAGATCTCGAGCAATCAGCCCCAGCCTTTT,CASSPEISSNQPQPF,-,TRBV7-3,TRBJ1-5,-
TGTGCCAGCAGCTTAGCGGGAGCTGAGCAGTTCTTC,CASSLAGAEQFF,few,TRBV7-9,TRBJ2-1,-
TGTGCCAGCAGTAACCGACGGTACTATGGCTACACCTTC,CASSNRRYYGYTF,few,TRBV6-6,TRBJ1-2,-
TGTGCCAGCAGCTTAGTTTCGGGGATTAATGGCTACAATGAGCAGTTCTTC,CASSLVSGINGYNEQFF,many,TRBV7-2,TRBJ2-1,-
TGCAGTGCTAGAGATAGTTACAGGAATGAAAAACTGTTTTTT,CSARDSYRNEKLFF,few,TRBV20-1,TRBJ1-4,-
TGTGCCAGCAGTCCTGGACAGGTGGCGGGCACCTTC,CASSPGQVAGTF,-,TRBV28,TRBJ1-2,TRBD1
TGTGCCAGCAAGGGGGGAATTAGCAATCAGCCCCAGCATTTT,CASKGGISNQPQHF,-,TRBV2,TRBJ1-5,-
TGTGCCAGCAGTTTGGAGCGAGGGACGAGGGCTTTCTTT,CASSLERGTRAFF,-,TRBV27,TRBJ1-1,-
TGTGCTAGTGCCCAAGTCCCCTTAGGTCGTGGCTACACCTTC,CASAQVPLGRGYTF,many,TRBV12-5,TRBJ1-2,-
TGTGCCAGCAGGCCTCAGGGGATGAACACTGAAGCTTTCTTT,CASRPQGMNTEAFF,-,TRBV27,TRBJ1-1,-
TGCGCCAGCAGCCAAGGGGACAGGGGGCTCTACGGGGAGCTGTTTTTT,CASSQGDRGLYGELFF,few,TRBV4-1,TRBJ2-2,TRBD1
TGTGCCAGCAGTTTAGGAGTAGCGTCGGGGGAGACCCAGTACTTC,CASSLGVASGETQYF,-,TRBV12-3/TRBV12-4,TRBJ2-5,-
TGTGCCAGCAGTATACAACAGGCTCTCTATGGCTACACCTTC,CASSIQQALYGYTF,-,TRBV12-3/TRBV12-4,TRBJ1-2,-
TGCGCCAGCAGCGTGTACAGTGCGGATACGCAGTATTTT,CASSVYSADTQYF,-,TRBV5-1,TRBJ2-3,-
TGTGCCAGCAGTTCTGGGAGGTCGCGAGGAAACACCATATATTTT,CASSSGRSRGNTIYF,-,TRBV28,TRBJ1-3,-
TGTGCCAGCAGTGGACTAGCGGGAGGCACAGATACGCAGTATTTT,CASSGLAGGTDTQYF,-,TRBV12-3/TRBV12-4,TRBJ2-3,TRBD2
TGCGCCAGCTACTACACCCGAACCGCAAGCAATCAGCCCCAGCATTTT,CASYYTRTASNQPQHF,-,TRBV23-1,TRBJ1-5,-
TGTGCCAGCAGCTTAAGTGACCTACCAATCGAGCAGTTCTTC,CASSLSDLPIEQFF,many,TRBV7-2,TRBJ2-1,-
TGTGCCAGCAGTCGGACTAGCGGGTTTACCTACAATGAGCAGTTCTTC,CASSRTSGFTYNEQFF,many,TRBV6-5,TRBJ2-1,TRBD2
TGTGCCAGCAGCTTAGCGGTCCGGGTCTCCGGCGAGCAGTACTTC,CASSLAVRVSGEQYF,few,TRBV7-6,TRBJ2-7,-
TGTGCCAGCAGGGGGAGGGTAAGCGAAAATACTGAAGCTTTCTTT,CASRGRVSENTEAFF,few,TRBV2,TRBJ1-1,-
TGTGCCAGCAGTGAAGCGACAGGGTCCGGCTACACCTTC,CASSEATGSGYTF,-,TRBV6-1,TRBJ1-2,TRBD1
TGTGCCAGCAGCGCTGGGACTACCCAAGAGACCCAGTACTTC,CASSAGTTQETQYF,-,TRBV7-7,TRBJ2-5,TRBD2
TGTGCCAGCAGCGGCAGGGGAAGTGGGCAGCCCCAGCATTTT,CASSGRGSGQPQHF,few,TRBV7-4,TRBJ1-5,-
TGTGCCAGCAGCCTTGACAGGCTTACGAATTCACCCCTCCACTTT,CASSLDRLTNSPLHF,few,TRBV27,TRBJ1-6,-
TGTGCCAGCAGCTTAGAGCTAGTCCCCTCCTACGAGCAGTACTTC,CASSLELVPSYEQYF,many,TRBV7-2,TRBJ2-7,-
TGTGCCAGCTTAAGGGGAGGATACGACTATGGCTACACCTTC,CASLRGGYDYGYTF,-,TRBV28,TRBJ1-2,-
TGTGCCAGCAGCCAATCGGGACGGACTGAAGCTTTCTTT,CASSQSGRTEAFF,once,TRBV7-6,TRBJ1-1,-
TGCGCCAGCAGCTTGGCGTGGGGTGGTCACATTCAGTACTTC,CASSLAWGGHIQYF,few,TRBV5-1,TRBJ2-4,-